The 31 T cell receptor beta chains below all came from one sample that was sequenced in a study of cytomegalovirus exposure and HLA in healthy donors. Primers included in the PCR were 60 Vbeta and 13 Jbeta primers. This table comes from immunoSEQ multiplex PCR, and its TCRdb copy is limited to in-frame clones, with some not included. The table lists under 200,000 clones, around 77% of them singletons, with 2% to 2.5% in the top ten. Material: PBMCs. The receptors derive from a man aged 55 to 70 in good health and CMV-seronegative.

The genes are TRBV2 and TRBJ1-1, with 7 bases that match TRBD1. The trim removed 10 bases at V and 1 base at J, leaving 3 bases unmatched. The CDR3 spans 12 residues. Germline V CDR1 and CDR2: SNHLY, FYNNEI. This CDR3 reads CATRTGNTEAFF. CDR3 in DNA: TGTGCCACCAGGACAGGGAACACTGAAGCTTTCTTT.

Regarding this clone: The same CDR3 can be traced to other DNA sequences in this sample. The rearrangement links TRBV7-9 to TRBJ1-1; 9 nucleotides agree with TRBD1. Germline V gives CDR1 SEHNR, CDR2 FQNEAQ (reference sequence). The CDR3 runs 17 residues. V lost 5 bases, J lost 1 base, and 11 bases stayed unmatched. The CDR3 here is CASSPSDRGGWNTEAFF. The CDR3 nucleotides read TGTGCCAGCAGCCCGAGTGACAGGGGGGGATGGAACACTGAAGCTTTCTTT. Filled out from reference TRBV7-9 and TRBJ1-1, the complete variable domain reads DTGVSQNPRHKITKRGQNVTFRCDPISEHNRLYWYRQTLGQGPEFLTYFQNEAQLEKSRLLSDRFSAERPKGSFSTLEIQRTEQGDSAMYLCASSPSDRGGWNTEAFFGQGTRLTVV.

This rearrangement joins TRBV10-1 to TRBJ2-5; 9 bases are a match to TRBD2. J was trimmed by 5 bases and V by 1 base; bases with no gene match: 8. Per the germline V gene, CDR1 is WNHNN and CDR2 is SYGVQD (reference sequence). This CDR3 region has 16 residues. The CDR3 DNA follows: TGCGCCAGCAGTGAGTGGGTAGCGGGAGACAGGGAGACCCAGTACTTC. Translating it yields CASSEWVAGDRETQYF.

This sequence joins TRBV19 and TRBJ1-5; TRBD1 matches 10 bases. The CDR3 runs to 16 residues. Germline V gene sequence: CDR1 LNHDA, CDR2 SQIVND (reference sequence). V lost 4 bases, J lost 8 bases, and 11 bases stayed unmatched. The CDR3 loop is CASSTLGQGGGEPQHF. DNA for the CDR3: TGTGCCAGTAGTACCCTTGGACAGGGGGGAGGAGAGCCCCAGCATTTT.

This clone came up once. V gene TRBV28 combines with J gene TRBJ2-7; 7 bases match TRBD2. V shed 5 bases and J 2 bases; nucleotides not matched to a gene: 9. The CDR3 covers 15 residues. The germline V gene has CDR1 MDHEN and CDR2 SYDVKM. The CDR3 DNA follows: TGTGCCAGCAGTCCCCAAGCGGCGGGAGCCTACGAGCAGTACTTC. Translating it yields CASSPQAAGAYEQYF.

The J gene is TRBJ2-1, the V gene TRBV7-6; the match to TRBD1 covers 8 bases. In germline, CDR1 is SGHVS, CDR2 FNYEAQ. Losses at the gene ends were 4 bases for V and 0 bases for J; bases not matched to a gene: 2. The CDR3 has 15 residues. The CDR3 region is CASSWTGSSYNEQFF. The CDR3 DNA reads as TGTGCCAGCAGCTGGACAGGGAGCTCCTACAATGAGCAGTTCTTC.

V and J are TRBV5-4 and TRBJ2-1; a possible D gene is TRBD2 (5 bases). V shed 4 bases and J shed 7 bases, with 12 bases lying between them. The CDR3 totals 13 residues. Germline V CDR1 and CDR2: SGHNT, YYREEE (reference sequence). For the CDR3, the DNA is TGTGCCAGCAGCCTTACTAGAACGAATGAGCAGTTCTTC. This translates into CASSLTRTNEQFF.

In regard to this clone: The same CDR3 arises from other DNA sequences in this sample as well. The chain carries TRBV6-5 and TRBJ1-4, with TRBD1 as a possible D gene (6 bases). Trimming removed 6 bases from V and 3 bases from J, with 11 bases in between. There are 14 residues in the CDR3. CDR1 and CDR2 from the germline V gene are MNHEY and SVGAGI. The chain's CDR3 is CASRTQGSNEKLFF. As DNA, the CDR3 is TGTGCCAGCAGGACACAGGGTTCTAATGAAAAACTGTTTTTT.

V gene TRBV7-9 combines with J gene TRBJ2-7, with 7 positions matching TRBD1. Germline V lookup: CDR1 SEHNR, CDR2 FQNEAQ (reference sequence). The junction had 10 bases not matched to a gene; V was cut back by 9 bases and J by 2 bases. The CDR3 loop spans 14 amino acids. The CDR3 reads CASGPTGKPYEQYF. In nucleotides, the CDR3 is TGTGCCAGTGGACCGACAGGGAAACCCTACGAGCAGTACTTC.

The chain joins TRBV6-5 to TRBJ1-2, with 7 bases identical to TRBD1. V shed 7 bases and J 4 bases; nucleotides not matched to a gene: 9. Germline assignment: CDR1 MNHEY and CDR2 SVGAGI. The CDR3 covers 14 residues. CDR3 nucleotides: TGTGCCAGCACTAGGACAGGAGGAATCTATGGCTACACCTTC. Encoded protein: CASTRTGGIYGYTF.

The rearrangement links TRBV30 to TRBJ1-5; the D gene is possibly TRBD1 (6 bases). Germline CDR1 reads GTSNPN; CDR2 reads SVGIG (reference sequence). The CDR3 spans 18 residues. The V end lost 4 bases, the J end lost 2 bases, and 24 bases lay between the germline ends. For the CDR3, the DNA is TGTGCCTGGACCCACGTCCGGCGGGGGCAGGGAGGCAATCAGCCCCAGCATTTT. Residues: CAWTHVRRGQGGNQPQHF. The full variable domain, in which reference TRBV30 and TRBJ1-5 provide the parts outside the CDR3, is SQTIHQWPATLVQPVGSPLSLECTVEGTSNPNLYWYRQAAGRGLQLLFYSVGIGQISSEVPQNLSASRPQDRQFILSSKKLLLSDSGFYLCAWTHVRRGQGGNQPQHFGDGTRLSIL.

Concerning this clone itself: Germline is not matched at one junction end, which may reflect a read error. The chain couples TRBV5-1 to TRBJ1-2, with no clear D. CDR1 is SGHRS, CDR2 YFSETQ, per germline. This CDR3 contains 12 residues. The CDR3 DNA reads TGCGCCAGCAGCCCGGCGGGTATAGGCTACCCCTTC. Its translation: CASSPAGIGYPF.

The rearrangement joins TRBV5-6 to TRBJ2-1; TRBD1 might be the D (5 bases). The germline V gene has CDR1 SGHDT and CDR2 YYEEEE. The CDR3 covers 12 residues. V lost 4 bases and J lost 7, with 9 bases in between. The CDR3 protein is CASSPRVNEQFF. CDR3 nucleotide sequence: TGTGCCAGCAGCCCCAGGGTTAATGAGCAGTTCTTC.

This clone was picked up a small number of times. This chain uses TRBV5-5 with TRBJ2-1; 8 positions agree with TRBD2. Germline CDR1 and CDR2: SGHKS and YYEKEE (reference sequence). The CDR3 has 14 residues. Unmatched junction bases numbered 3, after V lost 4 bases and J lost 3 bases. The CDR3 here is CASSGAGGYNEQFF. For the CDR3, the DNA is TGTGCCAGCAGCGGGGCGGGGGGCTACAATGAGCAGTTCTTC.

This sequence joins TRBV25-1 and TRBJ1-2; possible D gene TRBD1, 5 bases. The length of the CDR3 is 13 residues. V was pared by 1 base and J by 7 bases, with 10 bases between. The germline V gene has CDR1 MGHDK and CDR2 SYGVNS. The CDR3 region has the DNA TGTGCCAGCAGTGAATTCGGGGGAGGTGGCTACACCTTC. It yields the protein CASSEFGGGGYTF.

The chain links TRBV7-9 to TRBJ2-7; 8 bases are shared with TRBD2. Germline values: CDR1 SEHNR, CDR2 FQNEAQ (reference sequence). The length of the CDR3 is 19 residues. J was trimmed by 5 bases and V by 1 base; bases with no gene match: 19. The chain's CDR3 is CASSLEGSVTGRAIDEQYF. The CDR3 nucleotides read TGTGCCAGCAGCTTAGAGGGTAGTGTCACCGGGAGGGCCATCGACGAGCAGTACTTC.

This clone was counted between two and nine times. J is TRBJ1-1 and V is TRBV21-1; the table's D call, TRBD1, has no DNA check behind it. TRBV21-1 is tagged as a pseudogene. The CDR3 is 16 amino acids. The CDR3 bases are TGTGCCAGCAGCAAAACCAGGGGGGATTATATAGATGAAGCTTTCTTT. Residues: CASSKTRGDYIDEAFF.

The chain carries TRBV28 and TRBJ1-2, with D unresolved. V was cut by 5 bases and J by 8 bases, with 15 bases left in between. The length of the CDR3 is 13 residues. The germline gives CDR1 MDHEN, CDR2 SYDVKM. As DNA, the CDR3 is TGTGCCAGCAGTAAACTTTCGACGGGAGGCTACACCTTC. Protein product: CASSKLSTGGYTF.

CDR3 loop: CASSLYTGTSYEQYF. DNA of the CDR3: TGTGCCAGCAGTTTGTACACAGGGACCTCCTACGAGCAGTACTTC. The J gene is TRBJ2-7, the V gene TRBV6-5, with D maybe TRBD1 (6 bases). In germline, CDR1 is MNHEY, CDR2 SVGAGI. The V and J ends lost 4 bases and 0 bases respectively, with 13 bases between them. CDR3 length: 15 amino acids.

The J gene is TRBJ2-3, the V gene TRBV27, with a tentative D call TRBD2 (6 bases). Trimming took off 10 bases at V and 0 bases at J, with 20 bases between the two ends. The CDR3 sequence is 16 residues long. CDR1 and CDR2 from the germline V gene are MNHEY and SMNVEV (reference sequence). CDR3 sequence: CATSLASATSTDTQYF. CDR3 coding DNA: TGTGCCACCTCCTTGGCTAGCGCTACTAGCACAGATACGCAGTATTTT.

The V call is TRBV7-6, the J call TRBJ1-1; 8 bases match TRBD1. The V gene end was trimmed by 5 bases and the J gene end by 0 bases; junction bases not matched to a gene: 2. The CDR3 totals 14 residues. Germline V gives CDR1 SGHVS, CDR2 FNYEAQ. The CDR3 bases are TGTGCCAGCAGCCCGGGACAGGTGAACACTGAAGCTTTCTTT. It yields the protein CASSPGQVNTEAFF.

This clone was seen just once. J is TRBJ1-1 and V is TRBV5-1; 7 bases line up with TRBD1. CDR3 length equals 16 residues. J gave up 1 base and V 4 bases, and 10 bases lay outside the gene matches. Germline loops: CDR1 SGHRS, CDR2 YFSETQ. Written as DNA, the CDR3 is TGCGCCAGCAGCACCGGACAGGCATCCCCGAACACTGAAGCTTTCTTT. Protein product: CASSTGQASPNTEAFF.

This chain connects TRBV19 to TRBJ2-3; 7 bases agree with TRBD1. Germline CDR1 is LNHDA and CDR2 is SQIVND (reference sequence). V shed 5 bases and J 3 bases; nucleotides not matched to a gene: 8. This CDR3 has 15 residues. CDR3 bases: TGTGCCAGTAGTTCCGCAGGGGGTATGACAGATACGCAGTATTTT. This gives the protein CASSSAGGMTDTQYF.

This chain connects TRBV19 to TRBJ1-6; tentatively, D is TRBD1 (6 bases). Germline loops: CDR1 LNHDA, CDR2 SQIVND (reference sequence). The CDR3 has 15 residues. The V gene lost 4 bases and the J gene lost 7 bases, with 14 bases spanning the gap. The CDR3 region is CASSTNRDKNSPLHF. The CDR3 bases are TGTGCCAGTAGTACAAACCGGGACAAAAATTCACCCCTCCACTTT.

The J gene is TRBJ2-2, the V gene TRBV5-1; 7 bases map to TRBD1. This CDR3 has 15 residues. Germline loops: CDR1 SGHRS, CDR2 YFSETQ. The V gene end was trimmed by 4 bases and the J gene end by 6 bases; junction bases not matched to a gene: 9. CDR3 sequence: CASSHREGASGELFF. CDR3 bases: TGCGCCAGCAGCCACAGAGAGGGGGCCTCCGGGGAGCTGTTTTTT.

This rearrangement joins TRBV5-1 to TRBJ2-7, with 9 bases fitting TRBD2. This CDR3 spans 15 amino acids. Losses at the gene ends were 0 bases for V and 3 bases for J; bases not matched to a gene: 4. Germline V gene sequence: CDR1 SGHRS, CDR2 YFSETQ. The CDR3: CASSLVRGGDYEQYF. Here the CDR3 DNA reads TGCGCCAGCAGCTTGGTGCGCGGGGGGGACTACGAGCAGTACTTC.

This clone was recorded once. The chain couples TRBV7-9 to TRBJ2-1, with D perhaps matching TRBD1 (5 bases). Germline V CDR1 and CDR2: SEHNR, FQNEAQ (reference sequence). This CDR3 comprises 13 residues. V lost 2 bases, J lost 7 bases, and 9 bases lay in between. CDR3: CASSLYRSNEQFF. The CDR3 region has the DNA TGTGCCAGCAGCTTATACAGGTCGAATGAGCAGTTCTTC.

V is TRBV10-2 and J is TRBJ2-5; D possibly corresponds to TRBD1 (6 bases). The last part of the DNA fits TRBJ2-7 better; the J call may be wrong. The CDR3 is 16 amino acids. Germline-derived CDR1 and CDR2 are WSHSY and SAAADI. The CDR3, as DNA: TGCGCCAGCAGTGGGGGACAAGGGCTACCTCCCTACGAGCAGTACTTC. It encodes CASSGGQGLPPYEQYF.

The J gene is TRBJ2-1, the V gene TRBV7-5; the listed D gene, TRBD1, was not tested against the DNA. TRBV7-5 is a pseudogene locus. CDR3 length equals 16 residues. Here the CDR3 reads CVRSWERDRVYNEQFF. CDR3 sequence (DNA): TGTGTCAGAAGCTGGGAGCGGGACAGGGTTTACAATGAGCAGTTCTTC.

The rearrangement joins TRBV7-9 to TRBJ2-5, with 9 bases aligning to TRBD1. This CDR3 has 15 amino acids. V dropped 2 bases and J dropped 5; count of bases not matched to a gene: 6. The germline CDR1 and CDR2 sequences are SEHNR and FQNEAQ (reference sequence). The CDR3 loop reads CASSLRGTGSETQYF. For the CDR3, the DNA is TGTGCCAGCAGCTTAAGGGGGACAGGGAGTGAGACCCAGTACTTC.

The V and J genes are TRBV10-2 and TRBJ1-3; weak D call: TRBD1 (5 bases). From germline, CDR1 is WSHSY and CDR2 SAAADI. V lost 1 base, J lost 0 bases, and 10 bases lay in between. This CDR3 region has 16 residues. The CDR3, as DNA: TGCGCCAGCAGTGAGTGGCAGGGTACCTCTGGAAACACCATATATTTT. Protein sequence: CASSEWQGTSGNTIYF.